A selection of T cell receptor beta chains follows, all from one sample in a study of STAT5B mutations in CD4+ large granular lymphocyte leukemia. The repertoire was sequenced with immunoSEQ multiplex PCR; TCRdb's copy has only in-frame clones and lacks some. This table has more than 30,000 clones, 79% appearing once. The sample consisted of CD4+ T cells from blood buffy coats. The receptors derive from a human donor in good health. Both conserved end residues are part of each CDR3.

>TRBJ2-7|TRBV13
CASSLRGRLAGTYEQYF
>TRBJ1-4|TRBV29-1
CSVEAGGGEKLFF
>TRBJ2-1|TRBV4-1
CASSQDWGASDRWQFF
>TRBJ2-7|TRBV5-1
CASRGTGVIYEQYF
>TRBJ2-2|TRBV2
CASSTQGPNTGELFF
>TRBJ2-7|TRBV29-1
CSVEPGTGEQYF
>TRBJ1-1|TRBV2
CASKQGHQNTEAFF
>TRBJ2-7|TRBV6-4
CASSDSTGGGEYEQYF
>TRBJ2-4|TRBV19
CASSIRAQGASKNIQYF
>TRBJ1-1|TRBV20-1
CSALPFTEAFF
>TRBJ2-7|TRBV9
CASSAGTGGHEQYF
>TRBJ1-2|TRBV5-1
CASSLAGQGNYGYTF
>TRBJ2-4|TRBV21-1
CASSKGRVPKNIQYF
>TRBJ1-2|TRBV5-4
CASNRQGDYGYTF
>TRBJ1-2|TRBV29-1
CSGGQGVRDGYTF